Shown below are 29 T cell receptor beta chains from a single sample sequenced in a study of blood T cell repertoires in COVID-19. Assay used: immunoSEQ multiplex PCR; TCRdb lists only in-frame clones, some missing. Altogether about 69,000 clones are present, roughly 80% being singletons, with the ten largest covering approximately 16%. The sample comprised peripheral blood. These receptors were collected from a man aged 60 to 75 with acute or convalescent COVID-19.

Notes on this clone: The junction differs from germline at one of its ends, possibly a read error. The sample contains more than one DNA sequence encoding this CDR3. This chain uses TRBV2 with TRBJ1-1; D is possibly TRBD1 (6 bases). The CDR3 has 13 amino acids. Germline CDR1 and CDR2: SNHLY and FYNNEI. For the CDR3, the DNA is TGTGCCAGCACTCGAGACCGGGACACTGAGGCTTTCTTT. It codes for CASTRDRDTEAFF.

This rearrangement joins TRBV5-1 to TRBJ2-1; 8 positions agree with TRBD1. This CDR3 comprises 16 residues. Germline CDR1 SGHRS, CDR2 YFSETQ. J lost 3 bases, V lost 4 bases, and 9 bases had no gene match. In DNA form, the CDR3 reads TGCGCCAGCAGCGCGGCAGAGGACAGGGTCTACAATGAGCAGTTCTTC. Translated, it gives CASSAAEDRVYNEQFF.

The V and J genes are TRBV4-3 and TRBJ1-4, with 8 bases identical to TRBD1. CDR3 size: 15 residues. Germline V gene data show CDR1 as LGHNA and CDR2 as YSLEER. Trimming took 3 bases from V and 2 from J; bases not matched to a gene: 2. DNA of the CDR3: TGCGCCAGCAGCCAGCAGGGGGCGACTAATGAAAAACTGTTTTTT. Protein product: CASSQQGATNEKLFF.

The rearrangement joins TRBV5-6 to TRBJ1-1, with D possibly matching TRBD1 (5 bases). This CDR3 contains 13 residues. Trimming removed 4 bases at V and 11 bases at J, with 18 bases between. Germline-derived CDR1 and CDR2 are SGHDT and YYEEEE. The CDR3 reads CASSKPMGLVAFF. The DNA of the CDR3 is TGTGCCAGCAGCAAGCCAATGGGACTAGTGGCTTTCTTT.

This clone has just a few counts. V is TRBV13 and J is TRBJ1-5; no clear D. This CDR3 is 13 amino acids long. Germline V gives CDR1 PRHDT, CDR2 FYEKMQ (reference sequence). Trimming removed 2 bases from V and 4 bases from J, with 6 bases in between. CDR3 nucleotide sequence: TGTGCCAGCAGCTTATTCGGGAATCAGCCCCAGCATTTT. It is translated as CASSLFGNQPQHF. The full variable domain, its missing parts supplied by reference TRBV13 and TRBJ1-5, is AAGVIQSPRHLIKEKRETATLKCYPIPRHDTVYWYQQGPGQDPQFLISFYEKMQSDKGSIPDRFSAQQFSDYHSELNMSSLELGDSALYFCASSLFGNQPQHFGDGTRLSIL.

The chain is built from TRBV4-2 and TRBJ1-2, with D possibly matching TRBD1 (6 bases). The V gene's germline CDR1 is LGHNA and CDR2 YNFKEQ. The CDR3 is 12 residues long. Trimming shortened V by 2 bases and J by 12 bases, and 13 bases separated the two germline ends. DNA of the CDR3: TGTGCCAGCAGCCAACTCACAGGGCGCAACACCTTC. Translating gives CASSQLTGRNTF.

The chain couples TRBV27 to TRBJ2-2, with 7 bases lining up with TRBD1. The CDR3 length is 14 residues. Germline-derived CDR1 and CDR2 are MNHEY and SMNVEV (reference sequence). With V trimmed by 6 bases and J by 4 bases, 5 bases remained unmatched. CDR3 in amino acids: CASRSGGSTGELFF. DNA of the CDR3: TGTGCCAGCAGGTCAGGGGGAAGCACCGGGGAGCTGTTTTTT.

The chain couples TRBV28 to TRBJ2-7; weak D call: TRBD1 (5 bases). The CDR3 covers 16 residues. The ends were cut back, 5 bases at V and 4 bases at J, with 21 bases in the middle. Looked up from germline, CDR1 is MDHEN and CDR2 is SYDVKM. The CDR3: CASSPRQGSALYEQYF. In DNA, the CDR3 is TGTGCCAGCAGTCCGCGGCAGGGTTCAGCACTTTACGAGCAGTACTTC. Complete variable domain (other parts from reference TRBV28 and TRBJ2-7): DVKVTQSSRYLVKRTGEKVFLECVQDMDHENMFWYRQDPGLGLRLIYFSYDVKMKEKGDIPEGYSVSREKKERFSLILESASTNQTSMYLCASSPRQGSALYEQYFGPGTRLTVT.

CDR3 nucleotide sequence: TGTGCCAGCAGCTTCCGGACAGGGCTCCTTGTTAGGGCTTTCTTT. Its translation: CASSFRTGLLVRAFF. V is TRBV5-6 and J is TRBJ1-1; 8 nucleotides line up with TRBD1. Germline CDR1 SGHDT, CDR2 YYEEEE. This CDR3 comprises 15 residues. Germline trimming cut 2 bases from V and 11 bases from J; bases unmatched to any gene: 14.

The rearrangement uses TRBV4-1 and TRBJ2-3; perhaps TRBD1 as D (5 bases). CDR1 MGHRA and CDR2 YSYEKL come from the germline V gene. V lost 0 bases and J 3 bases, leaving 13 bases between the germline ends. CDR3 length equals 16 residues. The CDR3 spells CASSQDLRVGTDTQYF. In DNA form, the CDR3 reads TGCGCCAGCAGCCAAGATCTCAGGGTCGGGACAGATACGCAGTATTTT.

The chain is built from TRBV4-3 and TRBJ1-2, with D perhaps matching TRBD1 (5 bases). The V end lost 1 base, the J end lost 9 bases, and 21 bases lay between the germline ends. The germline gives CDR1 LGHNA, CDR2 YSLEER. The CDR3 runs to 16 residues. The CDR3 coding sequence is TGCGCCAGCAGCCAAGCGACTGCGGGACTCCTTTCCAGCTACACCTTC. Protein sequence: CASSQATAGLLSSYTF.

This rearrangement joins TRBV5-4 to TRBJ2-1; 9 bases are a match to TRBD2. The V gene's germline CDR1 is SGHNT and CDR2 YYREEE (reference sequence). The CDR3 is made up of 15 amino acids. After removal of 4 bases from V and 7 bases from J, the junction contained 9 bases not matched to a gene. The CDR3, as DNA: TGTGCCAGCAGCCTCGGGGGCGCGGGGGGGAATGAGCAGTTCTTC. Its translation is CASSLGGAGGNEQFF.

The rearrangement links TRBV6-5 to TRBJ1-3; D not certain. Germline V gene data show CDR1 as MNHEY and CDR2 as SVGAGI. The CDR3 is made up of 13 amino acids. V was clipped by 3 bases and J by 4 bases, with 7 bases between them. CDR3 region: CASSYVLGNTIYF. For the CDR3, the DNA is TGTGCCAGCAGTTATGTTCTAGGAAACACCATATATTTT.

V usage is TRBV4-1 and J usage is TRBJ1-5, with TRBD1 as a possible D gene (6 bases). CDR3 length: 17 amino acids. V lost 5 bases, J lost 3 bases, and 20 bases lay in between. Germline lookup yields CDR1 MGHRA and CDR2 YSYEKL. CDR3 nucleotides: TGCGCCAGCAGCTATAATATACTAGGACAGTCCAATCAGCCCCAGCATTTT. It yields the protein CASSYNILGQSNQPQHF.

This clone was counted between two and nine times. In DNA, the CDR3 is TGCGCCAGCAGCCAATCCCGGGGGGATCCCTTGACGTATGGCTACACCTTC. This translates into CASSQSRGDPLTYGYTF. V and J are TRBV4-3 and TRBJ1-2; D might be TRBD1 (5 bases). Germline CDR1 LGHNA, CDR2 YSLEER. Trimming shortened V by 2 bases and J by 5 bases, and 21 bases separated the two germline ends. The CDR3 loop spans 17 amino acids.

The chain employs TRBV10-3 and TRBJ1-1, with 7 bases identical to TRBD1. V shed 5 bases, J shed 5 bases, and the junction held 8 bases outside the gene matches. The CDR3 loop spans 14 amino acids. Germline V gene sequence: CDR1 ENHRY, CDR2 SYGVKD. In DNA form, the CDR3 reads TGTGCCATCAGTCTCGGGGACAGTGGGACTGAAGCTTTCTTT. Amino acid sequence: CAISLGDSGTEAFF.

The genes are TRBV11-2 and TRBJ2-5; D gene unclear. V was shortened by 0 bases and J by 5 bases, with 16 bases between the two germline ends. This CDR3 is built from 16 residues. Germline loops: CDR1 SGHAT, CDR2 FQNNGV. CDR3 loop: CASSLDRNSNWETQYF. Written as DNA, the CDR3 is TGTGCCAGCAGCTTAGATCGAAATAGTAATTGGGAGACCCAGTACTTC.

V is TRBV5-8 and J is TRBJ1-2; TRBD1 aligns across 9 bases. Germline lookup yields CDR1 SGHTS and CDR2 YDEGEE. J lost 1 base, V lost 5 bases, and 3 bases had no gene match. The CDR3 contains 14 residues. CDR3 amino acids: CASRTGGSNYGYTF. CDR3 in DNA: TGTGCCAGCAGAACAGGGGGCAGTAACTATGGCTACACCTTC.

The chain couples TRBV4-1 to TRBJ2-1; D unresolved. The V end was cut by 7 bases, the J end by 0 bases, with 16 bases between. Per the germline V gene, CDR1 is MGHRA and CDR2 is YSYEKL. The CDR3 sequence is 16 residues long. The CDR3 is CASNTRVGYSYNEQFF. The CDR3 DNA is TGCGCCAGCAACACCCGGGTCGGATACTCCTACAATGAGCAGTTCTTC.

CDR3 nucleotides: TGCAGCGTTGGGGACCTCGGGGGAGAGACCCAGTACTTC. Encoded protein: CSVGDLGGETQYF. The rearrangement joins TRBV29-1 to TRBJ2-5; TRBD2 might be the D (6 bases). The CDR3 extends over 13 amino acids. V lost 4 bases and J 4 bases, leaving 13 bases between the germline ends. Germline lookup yields CDR1 SQVTM and CDR2 ANQGSEA.

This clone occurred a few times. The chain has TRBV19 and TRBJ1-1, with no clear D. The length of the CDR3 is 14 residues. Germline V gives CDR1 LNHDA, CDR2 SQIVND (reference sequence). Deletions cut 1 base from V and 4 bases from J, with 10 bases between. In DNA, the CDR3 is TGTGCCAGTAGTATAGGAGGAGGGTTCACTGAAGCTTTCTTT. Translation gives CASSIGGGFTEAFF.

CDR3 protein: CASSHGGVETQYF. In nucleotides, the CDR3 is TGTGCCAGCAGCCACGGGGGGGTAGAGACCCAGTACTTC. This chain joins TRBV14 and TRBJ2-5, with TRBD2 identical over 8 bases. The CDR3 contains 13 residues. CDR1 and CDR2 (germline): SGHDN, FVKESK. Trimming removed 3 bases from V and 4 bases from J; junction bases left unmatched: 1.

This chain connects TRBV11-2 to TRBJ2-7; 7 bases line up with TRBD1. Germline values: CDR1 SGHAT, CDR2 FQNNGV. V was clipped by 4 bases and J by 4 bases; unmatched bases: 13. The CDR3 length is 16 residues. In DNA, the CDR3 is TGTGCCAGCAGCTCAGTAAACCGGGACAGACTGTACGAGCAGTACTTC. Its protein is CASSSVNRDRLYEQYF. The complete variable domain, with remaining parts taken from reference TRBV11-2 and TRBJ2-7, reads EAGVAQSPRYKIIEKRQSVAFWCNPISGHATLYWYQQILGQGPKLLIQFQNNGVVDDSQLPKDRFSAERLKGVDSTLKIQPAKLEDSAVYLCASSSVNRDRLYEQYFGPGTRLTVT.

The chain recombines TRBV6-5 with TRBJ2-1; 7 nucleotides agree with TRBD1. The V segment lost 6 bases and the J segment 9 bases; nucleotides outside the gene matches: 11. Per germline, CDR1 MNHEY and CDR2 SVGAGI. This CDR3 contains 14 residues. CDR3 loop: CASSLLTGVGEQFF. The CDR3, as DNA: TGTGCCAGCAGCCTCCTTACAGGGGTCGGTGAGCAGTTCTTC.

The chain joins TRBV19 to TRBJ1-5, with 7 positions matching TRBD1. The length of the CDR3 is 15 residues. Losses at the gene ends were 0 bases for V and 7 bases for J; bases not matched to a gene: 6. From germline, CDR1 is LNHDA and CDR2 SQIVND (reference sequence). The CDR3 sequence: CASSIDQGVWQPQHF. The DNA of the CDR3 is TGTGCCAGTAGTATAGATCAGGGGGTATGGCAGCCCCAGCATTTT.

The DNA of the CDR3 is TGTGCCAGCAGCTTACAGGATTACACTGAAGCTTTCTTT. This translates into CASSLQDYTEAFF. V gene TRBV7-6 combines with J gene TRBJ1-1; no clear D. This CDR3 region has 13 residues. The germline V gene has CDR1 SGHVS and CDR2 FNYEAQ. Trimming removed 2 bases from V and 3 bases from J, with 7 bases in between.

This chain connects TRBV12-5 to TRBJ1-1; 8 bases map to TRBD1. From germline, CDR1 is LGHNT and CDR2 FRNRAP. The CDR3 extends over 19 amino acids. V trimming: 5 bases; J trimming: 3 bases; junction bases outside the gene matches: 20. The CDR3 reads CASGVLKDGQGLKDTEAFF. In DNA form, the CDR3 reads TGTGCTAGTGGTGTACTGAAAGACGGACAGGGCTTGAAGGACACTGAAGCTTTCTTT.

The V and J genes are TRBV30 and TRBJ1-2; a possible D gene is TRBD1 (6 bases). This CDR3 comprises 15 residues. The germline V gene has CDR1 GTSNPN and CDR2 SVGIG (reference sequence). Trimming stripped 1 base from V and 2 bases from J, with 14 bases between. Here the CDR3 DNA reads TGTGCCTGGAGTGGACCAGGGGTAGCGAACTATGGCTACACCTTC. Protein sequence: CAWSGPGVANYGYTF.

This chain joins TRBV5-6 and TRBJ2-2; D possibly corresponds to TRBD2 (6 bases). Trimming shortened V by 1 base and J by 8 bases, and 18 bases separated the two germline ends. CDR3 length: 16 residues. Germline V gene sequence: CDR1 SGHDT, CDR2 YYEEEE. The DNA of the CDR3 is TGTGCCAGCAGCTTGTACGGCGGGGTCGCCACGGGGGAGCTGTTTTTT. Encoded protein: CASSLYGGVATGELFF.